This entry describes one TCR beta chain. Its antigen is undetermined. Measured with immunoSEQ multiplex PCR; TCRdb has only the in-frame clones, and not every one. Of about 45,000 clones in the sample, approximately 84% are singletons; the top ten hold 14% to 15%. This sample is part of a study of OX40 agonist ivuxolimab in advanced cancers. Study-wide background: Prior anti-PD-1, anti-PD-L1 or anti-CTLA-4 therapy was allowed; 40% had some. Among those treated, three patients had partial responses, one with hepatocellular carcinoma and two with cutaneous melanoma.

Whole-study findings and limits: The work left the antigen specificity of expanded peripheral T cells undetermined. Clonal expansion among partial responders at 0.1-3.0 mg/kg ranked near the lowest.

The germline CDR1 and CDR2 sequences are MNHEY and SVGAGI. The CDR3 totals 15 residues. After removal of 0 bases from V and 4 bases from J, the junction contained 4 bases not matched to a gene. The rearrangement joins TRBV6-5 to TRBJ2-3, with 7 bases identical to TRBD2. This clonotype was obtained from an adult with an advanced solid tumor such as melanoma, head and neck, liver or kidney cancer. The sequences come from CD4+ or CD8+ T cells sorted from blood, collected in a trial of the OX40 agonist ivuxolimab. The CDR3 spells CASSYSGLGADTQYF. The CDR3 bases are TGTGCCAGCAGTTACTCCGGACTAGGGGCAGATACGCAGTATTTT.